This T cell receptor (beta chain) was captured in a study of T-cell reconstitution after alpha-beta-depleted transplantation in children. Study-wide points: Some patients owed their high day-60 TCRbeta diversity to surviving recipient T cells and thymic progenitors. At the one-year point after transplant, T-cell counts and TCRbeta diversity were found to come mostly from T cells that had been newly produced. Reportedly, roughly two months post-transplant, alpha-beta T cells arose from several hundred expanded graft clones.

Molecular barcoding with unique molecular identifiers was used for the TCRbeta library. TCRdb reanalysed the PCR reads using MiXCR and keeps one entry per CDR3 protein. The data hold roughly 220,000 distinct CDR3 sequences, with roughly 8.1% observed a single time. This clonotype was detected only a few times. The antigen remains unidentified. The sequenced sample was PBMCs, mostly from graft donor cells, obtained 360 days after TCRalphabeta/CD19-depleted stem cell transplant. The clonotype originates from a male patient aged 2-10 years who had a stem cell transplant for acute myeloid leukemia, so the T cells may come from the graft donor.

The CDR3 is CASSQDLTGPARETQYF. CDR3 bases: TGCGCCAGCAGCCAAGATCTCACGGGACCGGCCCGGGAGACCCAGTACTTC. J is TRBJ2-5 and V is TRBV4-1; possibly TRBD1 or TRBD2 for D (5 bases each). CDR1 and CDR2 (germline): MGHRA, YSYEKL. The CDR3 consists of 17 residues. V dropped 0 bases and J dropped 5 bases, with 19 bases sitting between them.